This T cell receptor beta chain was recovered during a study of cytomegalovirus exposure and HLA in healthy donors. The study's findings and limits: Exclusion applied to some V segments, including TRBV6-2 and TRBV6-3, as they were indistinguishable.

The PCR used 60 Vbeta and 13 Jbeta primers. TCRdb's table, derived via immunoSEQ multiplex PCR, lists solely in-frame clones and lacks some. The table has 180,000 or so clones, approximately 80% seen once. Worth noting for this clone: The antigen remains undetermined.

V lost 4 bases, J lost 4 bases, and 9 bases stayed unmatched. Germline V gene data show CDR1 as GTSNPN and CDR2 as SVGIG (reference sequence). The CDR3 is 16 residues long. This TCR was recovered from a woman between 50 and 59 years old in good health and CMV-seronegative. V usage is TRBV30 and J usage is TRBJ2-3; 12 bases are shared with TRBD2. The specimen was PBMCs. The CDR3 spells CAWTSGGAGSADTQYF. In DNA, the CDR3 is TGTGCCTGGACTAGCGGGGGGGCCGGGTCGGCAGATACGCAGTATTTT.